A selection of T cell receptor beta chains follows, all from one sample in a study of T cell repertoires in cytomegalovirus infection. Each CDR3 protein is one row after TCRdb ran MiXCR on the reads. This repertoire shows approximately 750,000 distinct CDR3 sequences, about a third found once; its top ten account for around 2.8%. The specimen was PBMCs. The receptor source for this set is a human donor in good health (CMV status not recorded). Some clones in this sample may be carry-over from other donors' samples. The CDR3 runs from the conserved cysteine through the conserved F or W. A D gene is named only where the DNA matches it firmly. Only some rows state a clone size, as once, few, many or a class for expanded clones.

j_gene	v_gene	d_gene	abundance	CDR3aa	CDR3nt
TRBJ1-4	TRBV6-1	TRBD1	few	CASSVMDRGSSGKLFF	TGTGCCAGCAGTGTTATGGACAGGGGTTCATCTGGAAAACTGTTTTTT
TRBJ1-1	TRBV7-9	.	.	CASSHTGKGENTESFF	TGTGCCAGCAGCCATACCGGAAAGGGGGAGAACACTGAATCTTTCTTT
TRBJ2-2	TRBV7-2	.	.	CASSLAGASSSGELFF	TGTGCCAGCAGCTTAGCGGGGGCGAGTTCGTCCGGGGAGCTGTTTTTT
TRBJ2-2	TRBV4-2	TRBD2	few	CASSPQGTKNTGELFF	TGTGCCAGCAGCCCACAAGGGACTAAGAACACCGGGGAGCTGTTTTTT
TRBJ2-7	TRBV12-3/TRBV12-4	.	.	CASSIHRSYEQYF	TGTGCCAGCAGTATACACCGCTCCTACGAGCAGTACTTC
TRBJ2-7	TRBV6-6	.	few	CASRPWSSYEQYF	TGTGCCAGCAGACCCTGGAGCTCCTACGAGCAGTACTTC
TRBJ2-1	TRBV10-3	TRBD2	few	CAISDPEAGAYNEQFF	TGTGCCATCAGTGACCCGGAGGCGGGAGCCTACAATGAGCAGTTCTTC
TRBJ1-1	TRBV6-2/TRBV6-3	TRBD1	few	CASSDGQVDYTEAFF	TGTGCCAGCAGTGACGGACAGGTGGATTATACTGAAGCTTTCTTT
TRBJ2-7	TRBV28	.	.	CASSLKGPYEQYF	TGTGCCAGCAGTTTGAAGGGACCCTACGAGCAGTACTTC
TRBJ1-1	TRBV28	TRBD1	few	CASTERGGLNEAFF	TGTGCCAGCACCGAGAGAGGGGGCCTCAATGAAGCTTTCTTT
TRBJ2-7	TRBV28	TRBD1	.	CASSFPVPGQGTRHEQYF	TGTGCCAGCAGTTTCCCTGTCCCGGGACAGGGGACGAGGCACGAGCAGTACTTC
TRBJ2-3	TRBV5-1	TRBD2	once	CASRPYQSIAGGRDTQYF	TGCGCCAGCCGACCATACCAGAGTATAGCGGGGGGTAGAGATACGCAGTATTTT
TRBJ2-6	TRBV7-3	TRBD1	.	CASRSTGGSAGANVLTF	TGTGCCAGCAGGAGTACAGGGGGAAGTGCTGGGGCCAACGTCCTGACTTTC
TRBJ1-2	TRBV5-6	.	few	CASSPLQRAYGYTF	TGTGCCAGCAGCCCCCTACAGAGGGCCTATGGCTACACCTTC
TRBJ2-3	TRBV4-1	.	many	CASSQDLRLGLGSTDTQYF	TGCGCCAGCAGCCAAGATCTACGTCTGGGGCTCGGATCAACAGATACGCAGTATTTT
TRBJ1-5	TRBV20-1	.	.	CSAREGQPQHF	TGCAGTGCTAGAGAAGGTCAGCCCCAGCATTTT
TRBJ2-7	TRBV7-6	.	.	CASSLAGGKSYEQYF	TGTGCCAGCAGCTTAGCGGGCGGCAAGTCCTACGAGCAGTACTTC
TRBJ2-2	TRBV30	.	.	CAWKVRGNTGELFF	TGTGCCTGGAAGGTGCGGGGGAACACCGGGGAGCTGTTTTTT
TRBJ2-2	TRBV7-9	.	.	CASSLDSTGELFF	TGTGCCAGCAGCTTGGACAGCACCGGGGAGCTGTTTTTT
TRBJ2-7	TRBV7-6	TRBD1	few	CASSLGPGQGGYEQYF	TGTGCCAGCAGCTTAGGGCCGGGACAGGGGGGCTACGAGCAGTACTTC
TRBJ2-7	TRBV25-1	.	.	CAILDDHSYEQYF	TGTGCCATCCTGGACGATCATTCCTACGAGCAGTACTTC
TRBJ2-6	TRBV2	.	.	CASSETGIGANVLTF	TGTGCCAGCAGCGAAACAGGGATTGGGGCCAACGTCCTGACTTTC
TRBJ1-1	TRBV28	.	.	CASRPPGQGVTEAFF	TGTGCCAGCAGACCCCCGGGGCAGGGCGTCACTGAAGCTTTCTTT
TRBJ1-5	TRBV12-3/TRBV12-4	.	many	CASSLEAQPQHF	TGTGCCAGCAGTTTAGAGGCTCAGCCCCAGCATTTT
TRBJ1-1	TRBV7-9	.	.	CASRSPGVEDGTEAFF	TGTGCCAGCAGGTCCCCTGGGGTGGAGGATGGCACTGAAGCTTTCTTT
TRBJ2-2	TRBV5-6	TRBD1	many	CASSGQGNTGELFF	TGTGCCAGCAGCGGACAGGGGAACACCGGGGAGCTGTTTTTT
TRBJ1-2	TRBV7-9	.	few	CASSLAGYESGYTF	TGTGCCAGCAGCCTGGCAGGGTATGAGAGCGGCTACACCTTC
TRBJ2-7	TRBV29-1	TRBD1	few	CSVVGDADRIHEQYF	TGCAGCGTTGTTGGTGATGCGGACAGGATCCACGAGCAGTACTTC
TRBJ2-1	TRBV15	.	.	CATSRDRLNEQFF	TGTGCCACCAGCAGAGATAGGCTCAATGAGCAGTTCTTC
TRBJ1-3	TRBV4-1	.	few	CASSLRTGSGNTIYF	TGCGCCAGCAGCCTCAGGACGGGGTCTGGAAACACCATATATTTT
TRBJ1-3	TRBV16	.	.	CASSQSRQFSGNTIYF	TGTGCCAGCAGCCAATCCCGACAGTTCTCTGGAAACACCATATATTTT
TRBJ1-4	TRBV7-4	TRBD1	.	CASSGRQGGKGNEKLFF	TGTGCCAGCAGCGGCAGACAGGGAGGCAAGGGAAATGAAAAACTGTTTTTT
TRBJ1-1	TRBV20-1	TRBD1	.	CSARSGQGLMNTEAFF	TGCAGTGCTAGATCGGGACAGGGGCTCATGAACACTGAAGCTTTCTTT
TRBJ2-1	TRBV7-8	.	.	CASSDRPEDNEQFF	TGTGCCAGCAGCGATAGGCCGGAGGACAATGAGCAGTTCTTC
TRBJ1-4	TRBV27	TRBD1	.	CASSPRDRAPEKLFF	TGTGCCAGCAGTCCGCGGGACAGGGCGCCTGAAAAACTGTTTTTT
TRBJ1-1	TRBV28	.	few	CASSSQGRYGTEAFF	TGTGCCAGCAGTTCGCAGGGTAGGTACGGCACTGAAGCTTTCTTT